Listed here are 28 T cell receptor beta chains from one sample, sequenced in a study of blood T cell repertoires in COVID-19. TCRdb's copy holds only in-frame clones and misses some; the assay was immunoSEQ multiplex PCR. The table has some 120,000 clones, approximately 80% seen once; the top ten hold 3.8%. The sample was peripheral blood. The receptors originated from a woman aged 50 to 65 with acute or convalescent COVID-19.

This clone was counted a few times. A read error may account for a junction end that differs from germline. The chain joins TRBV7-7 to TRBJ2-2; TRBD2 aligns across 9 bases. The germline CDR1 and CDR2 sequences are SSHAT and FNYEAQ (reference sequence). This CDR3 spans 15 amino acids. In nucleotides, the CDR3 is TGTGCTAGCAGCCCCCAAAGCGGGGGGAACGGGGAGCTGTTTTTT. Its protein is CASSPQSGGNGELFF.

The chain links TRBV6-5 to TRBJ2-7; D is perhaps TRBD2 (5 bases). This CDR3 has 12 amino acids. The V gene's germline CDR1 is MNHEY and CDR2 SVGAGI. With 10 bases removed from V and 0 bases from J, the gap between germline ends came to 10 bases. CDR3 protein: CANKGSSYEQYF. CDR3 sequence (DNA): TGTGCCAACAAAGGGAGCTCCTACGAGCAGTACTTC.

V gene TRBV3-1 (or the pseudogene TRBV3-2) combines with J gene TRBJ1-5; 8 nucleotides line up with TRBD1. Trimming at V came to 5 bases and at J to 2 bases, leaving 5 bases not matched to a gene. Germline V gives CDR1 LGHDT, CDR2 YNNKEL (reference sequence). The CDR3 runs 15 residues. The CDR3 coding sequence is TGTGCCAGCAGCGACAGGGGAGCGGGCAATCAGCCCCAGCATTTT. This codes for CASSDRGAGNQPQHF.

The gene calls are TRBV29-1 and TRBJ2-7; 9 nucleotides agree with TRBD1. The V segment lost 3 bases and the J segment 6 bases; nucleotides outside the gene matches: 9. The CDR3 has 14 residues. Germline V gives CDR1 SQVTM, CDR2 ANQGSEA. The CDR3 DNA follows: TGCAGCGTTGAGGGGGGACAGGGTGTCTCCGAGCAGTACTTC. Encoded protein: CSVEGGQGVSEQYF.

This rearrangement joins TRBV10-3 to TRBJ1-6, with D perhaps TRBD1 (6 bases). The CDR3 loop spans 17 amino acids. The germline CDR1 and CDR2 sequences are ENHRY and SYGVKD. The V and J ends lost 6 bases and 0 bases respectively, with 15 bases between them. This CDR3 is CAISSNRESSYNSPLHF. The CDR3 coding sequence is TGTGCCATCAGCTCGAACAGGGAGAGCTCCTATAATTCACCCCTCCACTTT.

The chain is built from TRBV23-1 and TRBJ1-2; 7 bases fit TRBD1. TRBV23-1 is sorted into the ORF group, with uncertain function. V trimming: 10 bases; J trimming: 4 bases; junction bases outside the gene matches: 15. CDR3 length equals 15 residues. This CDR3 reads CATRMGSTGSYGYTF. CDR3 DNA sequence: TGCGCCACCCGGATGGGTTCGACAGGGAGCTATGGCTACACCTTC.

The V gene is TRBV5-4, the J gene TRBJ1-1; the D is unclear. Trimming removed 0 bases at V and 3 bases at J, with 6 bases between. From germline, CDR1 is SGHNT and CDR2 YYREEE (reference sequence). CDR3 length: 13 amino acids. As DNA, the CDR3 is TGTGCCAGCAGCTTGGACAGCTACACTGAAGCTTTCTTT. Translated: CASSLDSYTEAFF.

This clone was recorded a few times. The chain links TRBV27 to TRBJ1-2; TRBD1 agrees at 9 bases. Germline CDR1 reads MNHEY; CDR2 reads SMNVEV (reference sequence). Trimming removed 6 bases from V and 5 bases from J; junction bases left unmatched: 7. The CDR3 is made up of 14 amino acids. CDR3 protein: CASRGTGGGYGYTF. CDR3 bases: TGTGCCAGCAGGGGAACAGGGGGCGGGTATGGCTACACCTTC.

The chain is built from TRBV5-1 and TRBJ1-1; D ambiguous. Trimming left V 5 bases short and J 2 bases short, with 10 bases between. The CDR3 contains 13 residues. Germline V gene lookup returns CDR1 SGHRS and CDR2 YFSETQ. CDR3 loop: CASSYMTNTEAFF. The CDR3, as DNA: TGCGCCAGCAGTTACATGACAAACACTGAAGCTTTCTTT.

As DNA, the CDR3 is TGTGCCAGCAGACCCCACCGGCTGAGGTACACTGAAGCTTTCTTT. Translated: CASRPHRLRYTEAFF. The chain couples TRBV28 to TRBJ1-1; D is unclear. Germline CDR1 and CDR2: MDHEN and SYDVKM. Trimming took off 6 bases at V and 3 bases at J, with 17 bases between the two ends. This CDR3 contains 15 residues.

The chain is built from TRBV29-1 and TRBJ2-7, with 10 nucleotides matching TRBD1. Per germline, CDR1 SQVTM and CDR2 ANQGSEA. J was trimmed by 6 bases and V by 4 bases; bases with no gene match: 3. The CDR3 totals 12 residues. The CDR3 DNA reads TGCAGCGTTGGGGGACAGGGGACCGAGCAGTACTTC. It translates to CSVGGQGTEQYF.

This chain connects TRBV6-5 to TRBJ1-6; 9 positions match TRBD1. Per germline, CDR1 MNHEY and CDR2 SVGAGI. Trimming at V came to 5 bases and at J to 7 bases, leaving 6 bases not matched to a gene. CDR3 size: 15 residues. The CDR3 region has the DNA TGTGCCAGCAGTAAAAACAGGGGGCGAAATTCACCCCTCCACTTT. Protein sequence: CASSKNRGRNSPLHF.

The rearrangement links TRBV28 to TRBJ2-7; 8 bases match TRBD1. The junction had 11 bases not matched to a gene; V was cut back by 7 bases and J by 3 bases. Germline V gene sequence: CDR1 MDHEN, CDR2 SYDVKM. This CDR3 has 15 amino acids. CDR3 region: CASTPGAGGGYEQYF. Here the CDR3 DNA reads TGTGCCAGCACCCCCGGGGCAGGGGGCGGCTACGAGCAGTACTTC. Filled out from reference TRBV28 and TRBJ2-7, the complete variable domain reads DVKVTQSSRYLVKRTGEKVFLECVQDMDHENMFWYRQDPGLGLRLIYFSYDVKMKEKGDIPEGYSVSREKKERFSLILESASTNQTSMYLCASTPGAGGGYEQYFGPGTRLTVT.

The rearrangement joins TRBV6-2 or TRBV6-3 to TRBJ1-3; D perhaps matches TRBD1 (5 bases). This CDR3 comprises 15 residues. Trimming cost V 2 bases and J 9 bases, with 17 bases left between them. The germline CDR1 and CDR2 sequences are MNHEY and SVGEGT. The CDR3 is CASSYATARSSTIYF. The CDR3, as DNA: TGTGCCAGCAGTTACGCGACAGCCCGGTCGAGCACCATATATTTT.

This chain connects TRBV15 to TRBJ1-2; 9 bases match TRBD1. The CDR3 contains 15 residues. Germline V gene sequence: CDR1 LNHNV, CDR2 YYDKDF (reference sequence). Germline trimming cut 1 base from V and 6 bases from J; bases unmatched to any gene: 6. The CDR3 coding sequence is TGTGCCACCAGCAGAGGTACAGGGGGCATCGATGGCTACACCTTC. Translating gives CATSRGTGGIDGYTF.

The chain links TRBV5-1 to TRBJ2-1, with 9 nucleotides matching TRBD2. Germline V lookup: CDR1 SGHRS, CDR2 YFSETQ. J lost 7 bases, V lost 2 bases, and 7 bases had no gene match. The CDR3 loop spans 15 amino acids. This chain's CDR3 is CASSLLGLAGNEQFF. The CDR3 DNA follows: TGCGCCAGCAGCTTACTGGGACTAGCCGGGAATGAGCAGTTCTTC.

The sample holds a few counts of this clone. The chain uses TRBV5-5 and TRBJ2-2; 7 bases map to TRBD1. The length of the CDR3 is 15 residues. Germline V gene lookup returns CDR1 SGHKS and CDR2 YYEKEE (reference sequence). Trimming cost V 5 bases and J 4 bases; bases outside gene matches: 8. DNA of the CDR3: TGTGCCAGCAGTCTGGGACAGAGGCTCACCGGGGAGCTGTTTTTT. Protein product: CASSLGQRLTGELFF.

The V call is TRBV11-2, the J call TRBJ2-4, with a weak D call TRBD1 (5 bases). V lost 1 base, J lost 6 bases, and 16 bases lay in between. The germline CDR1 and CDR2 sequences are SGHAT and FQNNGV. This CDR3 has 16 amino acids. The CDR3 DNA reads TGTGCCAGCAGCTTAGGGGGCGAAGGCGTCGGAAACATTCAGTACTTC. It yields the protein CASSLGGEGVGNIQYF.

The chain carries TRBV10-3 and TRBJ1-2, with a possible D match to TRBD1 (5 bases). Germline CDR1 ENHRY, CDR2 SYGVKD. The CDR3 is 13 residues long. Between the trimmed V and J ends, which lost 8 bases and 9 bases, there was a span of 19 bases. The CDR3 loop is CAIATRGERSYTF. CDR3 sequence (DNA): TGTGCCATCGCAACTCGGGGGGAGAGGAGCTACACCTTC.

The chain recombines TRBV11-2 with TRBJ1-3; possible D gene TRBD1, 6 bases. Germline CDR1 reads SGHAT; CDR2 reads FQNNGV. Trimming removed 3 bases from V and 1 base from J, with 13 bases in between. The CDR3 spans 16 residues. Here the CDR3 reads CASSFFRGDSGNTIYF. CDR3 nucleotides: TGTGCCAGCAGCTTCTTCAGGGGAGATTCTGGAAACACCATATATTTT.

The CDR3 region has the DNA TGTGCCAGCAGCTTAGGAGGCTCCAGGGAGGTTTACAATGAGCAGTTCTTC. Protein sequence: CASSLGGSREVYNEQFF. This chain uses TRBV11-2 with TRBJ2-1; D may be TRBD2 (6 bases). Germline V CDR1 and CDR2: SGHAT, FQNNGV. Trimming removed 1 base at V and 4 bases at J, with 17 bases between. CDR3 size: 17 residues.

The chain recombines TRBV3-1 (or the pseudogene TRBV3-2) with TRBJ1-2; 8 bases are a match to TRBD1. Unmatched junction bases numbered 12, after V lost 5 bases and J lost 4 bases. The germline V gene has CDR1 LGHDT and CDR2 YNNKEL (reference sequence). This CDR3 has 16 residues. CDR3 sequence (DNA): TGTGCCAGCAGCTTTTCCCAGGGGGCCCTCTTCTATGGCTACACCTTC. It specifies CASSFSQGALFYGYTF.

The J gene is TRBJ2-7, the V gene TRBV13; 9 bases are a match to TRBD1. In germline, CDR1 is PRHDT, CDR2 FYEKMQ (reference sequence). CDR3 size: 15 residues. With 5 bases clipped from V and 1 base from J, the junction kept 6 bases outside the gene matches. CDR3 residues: CASSDSDRGSYEQYF. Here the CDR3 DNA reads TGTGCCAGCAGCGACTCGGACAGGGGTTCCTACGAGCAGTACTTC.

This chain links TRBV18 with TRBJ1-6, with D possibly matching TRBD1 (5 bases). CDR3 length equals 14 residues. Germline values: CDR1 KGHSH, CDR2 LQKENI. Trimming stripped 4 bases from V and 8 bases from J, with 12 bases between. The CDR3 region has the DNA TGTGCCAGCTCACTTCAGGGAAGTGATTCACCCCTCCACTTT. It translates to CASSLQGSDSPLHF.

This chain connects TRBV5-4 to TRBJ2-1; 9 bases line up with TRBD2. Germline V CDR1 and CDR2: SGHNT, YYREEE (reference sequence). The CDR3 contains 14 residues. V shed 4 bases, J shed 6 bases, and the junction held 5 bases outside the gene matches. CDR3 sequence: CASSANSGSNEQFF. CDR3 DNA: TGTGCCAGCAGCGCCAATAGCGGGAGCAATGAGCAGTTCTTC.

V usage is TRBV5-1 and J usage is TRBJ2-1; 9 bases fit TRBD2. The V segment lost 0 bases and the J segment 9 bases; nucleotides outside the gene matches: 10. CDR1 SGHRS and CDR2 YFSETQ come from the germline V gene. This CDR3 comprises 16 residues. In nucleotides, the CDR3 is TGCGCCAGCAGCTTGGCGCTAGCGGGACCGGTAGGTGAGCAGTTCTTC. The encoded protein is CASSLALAGPVGEQFF.

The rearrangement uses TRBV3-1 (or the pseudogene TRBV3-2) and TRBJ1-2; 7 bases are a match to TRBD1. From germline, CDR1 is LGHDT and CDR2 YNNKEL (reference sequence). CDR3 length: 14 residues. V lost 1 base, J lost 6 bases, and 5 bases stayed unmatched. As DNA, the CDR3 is TGTGCCAGCAGCCAAGGAGAACAGGGGAATGGCTACACCTTC. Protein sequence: CASSQGEQGNGYTF.

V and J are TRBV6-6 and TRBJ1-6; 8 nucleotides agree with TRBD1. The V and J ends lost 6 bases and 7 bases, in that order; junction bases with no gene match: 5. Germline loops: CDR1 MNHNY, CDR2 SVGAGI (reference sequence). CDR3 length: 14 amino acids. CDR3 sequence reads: CASSPTGGNSPLHF. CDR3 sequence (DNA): TGTGCCAGCAGCCCCACAGGGGGAAATTCACCCCTCCACTTT.